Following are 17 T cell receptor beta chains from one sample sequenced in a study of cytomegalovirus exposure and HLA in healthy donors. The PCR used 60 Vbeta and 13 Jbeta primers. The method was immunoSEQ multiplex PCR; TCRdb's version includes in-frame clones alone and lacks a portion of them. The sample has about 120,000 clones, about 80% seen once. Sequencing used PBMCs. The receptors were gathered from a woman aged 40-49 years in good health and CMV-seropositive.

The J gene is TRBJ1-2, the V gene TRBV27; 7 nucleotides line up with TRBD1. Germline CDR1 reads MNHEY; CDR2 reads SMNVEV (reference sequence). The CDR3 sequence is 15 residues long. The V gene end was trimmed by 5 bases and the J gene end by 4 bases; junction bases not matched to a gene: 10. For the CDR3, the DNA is TGTGCCAGCAGTCTTGGGGTAGGGACAGTCTATGGCTACACCTTC. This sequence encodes CASSLGVGTVYGYTF.

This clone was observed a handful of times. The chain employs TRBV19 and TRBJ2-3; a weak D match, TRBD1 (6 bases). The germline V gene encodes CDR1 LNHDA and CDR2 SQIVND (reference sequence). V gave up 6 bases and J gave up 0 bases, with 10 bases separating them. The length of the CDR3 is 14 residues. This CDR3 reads CASSLGQSTDTQYF. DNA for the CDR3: TGTGCCAGTAGCCTAGGACAGAGCACAGATACGCAGTATTTT.

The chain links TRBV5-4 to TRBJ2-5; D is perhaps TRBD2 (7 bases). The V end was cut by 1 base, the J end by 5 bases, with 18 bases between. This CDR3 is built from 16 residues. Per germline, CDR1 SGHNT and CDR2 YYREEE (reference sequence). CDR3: CASSLSGGALGETQYF. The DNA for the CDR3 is TGTGCCAGCAGCTTGTCTGGGGGGGCCCTCGGGGAGACCCAGTACTTC.

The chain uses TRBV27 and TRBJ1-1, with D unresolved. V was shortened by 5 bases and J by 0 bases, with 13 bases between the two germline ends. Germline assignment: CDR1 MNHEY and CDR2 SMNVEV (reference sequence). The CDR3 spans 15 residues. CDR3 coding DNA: TGTGCCAGCAGTCCAGACACTCTCATGAACACTGAAGCTTTCTTT. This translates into CASSPDTLMNTEAFF.

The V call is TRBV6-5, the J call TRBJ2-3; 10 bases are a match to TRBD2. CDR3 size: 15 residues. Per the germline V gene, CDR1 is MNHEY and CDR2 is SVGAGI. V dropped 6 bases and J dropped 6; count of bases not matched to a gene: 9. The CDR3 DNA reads TGTGCCAGCAGCCCTATAGCGGGAGGTTTCGATACGCAGTATTTT. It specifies CASSPIAGGFDTQYF.

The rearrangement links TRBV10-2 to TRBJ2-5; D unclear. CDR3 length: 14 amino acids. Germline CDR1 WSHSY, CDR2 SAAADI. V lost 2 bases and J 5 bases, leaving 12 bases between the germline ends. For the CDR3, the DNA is TGCGCCAGCAGTGAGGGGCAGGCTTCCGAGACCCAGTACTTC. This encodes CASSEGQASETQYF.

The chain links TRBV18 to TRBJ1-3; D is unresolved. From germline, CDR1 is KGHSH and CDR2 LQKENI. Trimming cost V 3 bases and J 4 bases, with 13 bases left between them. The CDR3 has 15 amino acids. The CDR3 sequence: CASSPSGIYGNTIYF. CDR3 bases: TGTGCCAGCTCACCGAGCGGGATTTACGGAAACACCATATATTTT. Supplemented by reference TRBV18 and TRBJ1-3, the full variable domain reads NAGVMQNPRHLVRRRGQEARLRCSPMKGHSHVYWYRQLPEEGLKFMVYLQKENIIDESGMPKERFSAEFPKEGPSILRIQQVVRGDSAAYFCASSPSGIYGNTIYFGEGSWLTVV.

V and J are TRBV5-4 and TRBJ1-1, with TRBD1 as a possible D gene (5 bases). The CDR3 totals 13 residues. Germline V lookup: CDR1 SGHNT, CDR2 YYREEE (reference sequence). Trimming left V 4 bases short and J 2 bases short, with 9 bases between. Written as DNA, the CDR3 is TGTGCCAGCAGCCCACAGGAAAACACTGAAGCTTTCTTT. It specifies CASSPQENTEAFF.

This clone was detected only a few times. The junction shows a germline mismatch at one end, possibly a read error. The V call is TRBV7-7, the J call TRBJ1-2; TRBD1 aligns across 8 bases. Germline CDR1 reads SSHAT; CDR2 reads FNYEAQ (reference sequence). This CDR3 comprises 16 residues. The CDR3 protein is CASSLTGCQGAGGYTF. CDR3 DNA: TGTGCTAGCAGCTTAACGGGCTGTCAGGGGGCGGGCGGCTACACCTTC.

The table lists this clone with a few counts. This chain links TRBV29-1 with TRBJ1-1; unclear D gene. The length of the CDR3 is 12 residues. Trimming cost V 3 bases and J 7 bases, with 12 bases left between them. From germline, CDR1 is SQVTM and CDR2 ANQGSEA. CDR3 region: CSVDRQSGEAFF. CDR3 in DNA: TGCAGCGTTGATCGCCAGAGCGGTGAAGCTTTCTTT.

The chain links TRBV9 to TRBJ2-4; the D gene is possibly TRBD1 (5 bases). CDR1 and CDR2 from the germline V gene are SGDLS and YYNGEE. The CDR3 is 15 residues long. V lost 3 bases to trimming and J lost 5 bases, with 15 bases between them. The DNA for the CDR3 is TGTGCCAGCAGCGAGACCCCTGACAGTGAAAACATTCAGTACTTC. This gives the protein CASSETPDSENIQYF.

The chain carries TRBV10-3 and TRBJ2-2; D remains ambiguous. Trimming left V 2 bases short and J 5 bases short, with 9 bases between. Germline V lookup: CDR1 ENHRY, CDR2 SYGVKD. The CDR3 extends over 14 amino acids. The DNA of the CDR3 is TGTGCCATCAGTGAGACAACCCCGACCGGGGAGCTGTTTTTT. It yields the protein CAISETTPTGELFF.

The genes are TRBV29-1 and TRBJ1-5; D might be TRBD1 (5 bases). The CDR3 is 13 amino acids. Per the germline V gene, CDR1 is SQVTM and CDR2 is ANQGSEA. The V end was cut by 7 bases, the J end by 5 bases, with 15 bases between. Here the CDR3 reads CSAGEAGDQPQHF. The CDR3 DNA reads TGCAGCGCCGGAGAGGCGGGGGATCAGCCCCAGCATTTT.

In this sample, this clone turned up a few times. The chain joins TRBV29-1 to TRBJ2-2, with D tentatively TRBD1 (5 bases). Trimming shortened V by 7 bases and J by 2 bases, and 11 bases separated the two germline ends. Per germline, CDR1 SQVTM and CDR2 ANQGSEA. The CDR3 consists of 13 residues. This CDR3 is CSASQGNTGELFF. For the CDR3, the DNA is TGCAGCGCTAGTCAGGGTAACACCGGGGAGCTGTTTTTT.

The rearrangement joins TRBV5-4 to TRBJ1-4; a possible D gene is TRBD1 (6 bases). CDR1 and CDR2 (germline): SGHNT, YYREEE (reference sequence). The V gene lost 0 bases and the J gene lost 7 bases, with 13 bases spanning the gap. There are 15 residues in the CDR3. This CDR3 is CASSLGSGVGEKLFF. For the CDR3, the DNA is TGTGCCAGCAGCTTGGGTTCAGGGGTTGGTGAAAAACTGTTTTTT.

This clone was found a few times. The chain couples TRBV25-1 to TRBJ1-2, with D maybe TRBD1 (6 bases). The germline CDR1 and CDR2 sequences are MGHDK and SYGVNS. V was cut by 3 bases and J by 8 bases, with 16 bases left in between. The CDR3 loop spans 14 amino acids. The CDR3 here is CASSDLETGRGYTF. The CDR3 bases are TGTGCCAGCAGTGACCTTGAGACAGGTCGAGGCTACACCTTC.

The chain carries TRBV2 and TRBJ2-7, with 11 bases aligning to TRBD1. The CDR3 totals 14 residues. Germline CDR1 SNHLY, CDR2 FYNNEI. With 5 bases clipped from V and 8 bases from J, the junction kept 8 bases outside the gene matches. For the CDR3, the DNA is TGTGCCAGCAGTTCCGGGACAGGGGGGATGCAGCAGTACTTC. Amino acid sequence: CASSSGTGGMQQYF.